These 11 T cell receptor beta chains share one sample of origin, sequenced in a study of T cell clonotyping in hematopoietic cell transplantation. Only in-frame clones appear in the TCRdb table, and some are missing; sequencing was by immunoSEQ multiplex PCR. Of under 9,500 clones listed, about 86% are singletons. This specimen consisted of PBMCs, obtained 180 days after allogeneic stem cell transplant. These receptors all stem from a human patient who had an allogeneic stem cell transplant, so the T cells may come from the graft donor. The donor label of this sample is uncertain. Some clones in this sample may be carry-over from other donors' samples.

This chain connects TRBV30 to TRBJ1-5; perhaps TRBD1 as D (6 bases). Trimming left V 5 bases short and J 4 bases short, with 12 bases between. This CDR3 has 13 residues. Germline assignment: CDR1 GTSNPN and CDR2 SVGIG (reference sequence). CDR3 sequence reads: CAWGGQTNQPQHF. In DNA, the CDR3 is TGTGCCTGGGGCGGACAGACGAATCAGCCCCAGCATTTT.

J is TRBJ2-3 and V is TRBV6-4; D gene unclear. Germline V gene data show CDR1 as MRHNA and CDR2 as SNTAGT. This CDR3 has 14 amino acids. Trimming removed 0 bases at V and 2 bases at J, with 6 bases between. The CDR3 protein is CASSDSNPTDTQYF. The DNA for the CDR3 is TGTGCCAGCAGTGACTCGAATCCCACAGATACGCAGTATTTT.

This clone ranks as medium-sized (0.01 to 0.1%). The rearrangement links TRBV27 to TRBJ1-1; weak D call: TRBD1 (6 bases). Trimming removed 6 bases from V and 0 bases from J, with 32 bases in between. The CDR3 is 21 amino acids. The germline gives CDR1 MNHEY, CDR2 SMNVEV (reference sequence). The CDR3 loop reads CASSPRMTGQIRQTLNTEAFF. DNA of the CDR3: TGTGCCAGCAGCCCACGAATGACCGGACAGATACGACAGACATTGAACACTGAAGCTTTCTTT.

The V call is TRBV11-2, the J call TRBJ2-7; TRBD1 matches 7 bases. From germline, CDR1 is SGHAT and CDR2 FQNNGV. Trimming took 6 bases from V and 0 from J; bases not matched to a gene: 8. This CDR3 comprises 15 residues. CDR3 DNA: TGTGCCAGCAGACGGGACAGCTTGAGCTCCTACGAGCAGTACTTC. This translates into CASRRDSLSSYEQYF.

The rearrangement joins TRBV5-4 to TRBJ1-1; D may be TRBD1 (6 bases). Trimming removed 4 bases from V and 1 base from J, with 8 bases in between. This CDR3 region has 13 residues. CDR1 SGHNT and CDR2 YYREEE come from the germline V gene (reference sequence). The CDR3: CASSKGQNTEAFF. DNA for the CDR3: TGTGCCAGCAGCAAGGGACAGAACACTGAAGCTTTCTTT.

V is TRBV6-6 and J is TRBJ2-3, with a possible D match to TRBD2 (5 bases). The V end lost 2 bases, the J end lost 4 bases, and 13 bases lay between the germline ends. The germline V gene encodes CDR1 MNHNY and CDR2 SVGAGI (reference sequence). This CDR3 comprises 15 residues. The CDR3 DNA reads TGTGCCAGCAGTTACCGCGGGTTTTATGCAGATACGCAGTATTTT. Protein product: CASSYRGFYADTQYF.

The chain joins TRBV9 to TRBJ1-1, with D possibly matching TRBD1 (6 bases). The CDR3 extends over 14 amino acids. Germline values: CDR1 SGDLS, CDR2 YYNGEE. Trimming left V 4 bases short and J 3 bases short, with 13 bases between. CDR3 bases: TGTGCCAGCAGCATAACAGGGTGGGACACTGAAGCTTTCTTT. Encoded protein: CASSITGWDTEAFF. Drawing the rest from reference TRBV9 and TRBJ1-1, the complete variable domain is DSGVTQTPKHLITATGQRVTLRCSPRSGDLSVYWYQQSLDQGLQFLIQYYNGEERAKGNILERFSAQQFPDLHSELNLSSLELGDSALYFCASSITGWDTEAFFGQGTRLTVV.

V usage is TRBV7-8 and J usage is TRBJ2-7; either TRBD1 or TRBD2 may fit D (5 bases each). V was shortened by 5 bases and J by 5 bases, with 22 bases between the two germline ends. Looked up from germline, CDR1 is SGHVS and CDR2 is FQNEAQ. CDR3 length: 16 residues. Written as DNA, the CDR3 is TGTGCCAGCAGCAAAAAGGTCGGGGACGTTCCGGACGAGCAGTACTTC. It translates to CASSKKVGDVPDEQYF.

V and J are TRBV7-6 and TRBJ2-5; D remains ambiguous. The germline V gene encodes CDR1 SGHVS and CDR2 FNYEAQ. Trimming took off 5 bases at V and 1 base at J, with 2 bases between the two ends. The length of the CDR3 is 11 residues. CDR3 nucleotides: TGTGCCAGCAGCCTCCAAGAGACCCAGTACTTC. It encodes CASSLQETQYF.

J is TRBJ1-5 and V is TRBV27; D unclear. Per the germline V gene, CDR1 is MNHEY and CDR2 is SMNVEV (reference sequence). The V end was cut by 3 bases, the J end by 1 base, with 7 bases between. CDR3 length equals 14 residues. CDR3 coding DNA: TGTGCCAGCAGTTTGCAGTACAGCAATCAGCCCCAGCATTTT. It is translated as CASSLQYSNQPQHF.

The chain carries TRBV7-2 and TRBJ2-1; D gene ambiguous. The CDR3 length is 17 residues. In germline, CDR1 is SGHTA, CDR2 FQGNSA. Trimming pared 1 base from V and 0 bases from J, leaving 13 bases between. The CDR3 bases are TGTGCCAGCAGCTTAGTCCAGGCGAGAAGCTCCTACAATGAGCAGTTCTTC. Its protein product is CASSLVQARSSYNEQFF.